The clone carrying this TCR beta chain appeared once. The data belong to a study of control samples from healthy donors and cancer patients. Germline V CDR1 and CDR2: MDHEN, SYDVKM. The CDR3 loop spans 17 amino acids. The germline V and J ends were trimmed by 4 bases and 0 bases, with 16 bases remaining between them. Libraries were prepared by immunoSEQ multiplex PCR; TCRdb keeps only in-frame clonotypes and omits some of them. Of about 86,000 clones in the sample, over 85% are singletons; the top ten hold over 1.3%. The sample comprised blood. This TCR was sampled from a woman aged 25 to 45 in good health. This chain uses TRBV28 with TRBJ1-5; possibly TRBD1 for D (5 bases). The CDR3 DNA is TGTGCCAGCAGTTATGGGGCAGCAGCTTATAGCAATCAGCCCCAGCATTTT. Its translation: CASSYGAAAYSNQPQHF.